The 21 T cell receptor beta chains in this list originate from one sample, sequenced in a study of blood T cells in healthy people across ages. Using a J-beta primer mix together with a sample-barcoded 5' primer, a second PCR was run for roughly 6 to 12 cycles. TCRdb reprocessed the 5' RACE reads with MiXCR, giving one entry per CDR3 protein. The sample records approximately 780,000 distinct CDR3 sequences, roughly 26% being singletons. The data were also submitted as part of a second study, on T cells of mothers and their children.

Specimen: blood. These receptors all stem from a boy between 10 and 17 years old in good health.

This clonotype has a count of ten or more. The chain employs TRBV6-5 and TRBJ2-7; 11 positions match TRBD1. The CDR3 sequence is 14 residues long. Germline V gene sequence: CDR1 MNHEY, CDR2 SVGAGI. After removal of 6 bases from V and 6 bases from J, the junction contained 7 bases not matched to a gene. The DNA of the CDR3 is TGTGCCAGCAGCCCCGGGACAGGGGGACGCGAGCAGTACTTC. It is translated as CASSPGTGGREQYF.

As for this clonotype: A much bigger clone sits one base away, suggesting this may be a read error. V usage is TRBV3-1 and J usage is TRBJ2-1; D is ambiguous. The germline V gene has CDR1 LGHDT and CDR2 YNNKEL (reference sequence). The CDR3 runs to 15 residues. Trimming pared 4 bases from V and 8 bases from J, leaving 18 bases between. The CDR3 DNA reads TGTGCCAGCAGCCCACAATGGGCCGGGTGGTATGAGCAGTTCTTC. This sequence encodes CASSPQWAGWYEQFF.

This CDR3 reads CASSTEDRVVDEQFF. As DNA, the CDR3 is TGCGCCAGCAGCACGGAGGACAGGGTGGTTGATGAGCAGTTCTTC. The V and J genes are TRBV5-1 and TRBJ2-1; 8 bases are shared with TRBD1. The CDR3 length is 15 residues. CDR1 is SGHRS and CDR2 is YFSETQ in the germline V gene. J gave up 8 bases and V 4 bases, and 11 bases lay outside the gene matches.

This clonotype was seen more than once but under ten times. The rearrangement links TRBV7-9 to TRBJ1-4, with 7 bases that match TRBD1. After removal of 0 bases from V and 0 bases from J, the junction contained 16 bases not matched to a gene. This CDR3 region has 21 residues. Germline V gene sequence: CDR1 SEHNR, CDR2 FQNEAQ (reference sequence). CDR3 sequence reads: CASSLALGWDRQTSTNEKLFF. The DNA for the CDR3 is TGTGCCAGCAGCTTAGCGCTGGGGTGGGACAGACAAACCTCAACTAATGAAAAACTGTTTTTT. The whole variable domain, filled in from reference TRBV7-9 and TRBJ1-4, reads DTGVSQNPRHKITKRGQNVTFRCDPISEHNRLYWYRQTLGQGPEFLTYFQNEAQLEKSRLLSDRFSAERPKGSFSTLEIQRTEQGDSAMYLCASSLALGWDRQTSTNEKLFFGSGTQLSVL.

This clonotype was seen a handful of times. The rearrangement uses TRBV2 and TRBJ2-5; 10 bases fit TRBD2. The DNA matches TRBJ2-1 better at its end, which makes the J call doubtful. Germline assignment: CDR1 SNHLY and CDR2 FYNNEI. The CDR3 runs to 15 residues. Written as DNA, the CDR3 is TGTGCCAGCAGTGCGAGGACTAGCGGTCACAATGAGCAGTTCTTC. Translating it yields CASSARTSGHNEQFF.

The rearrangement joins TRBV4-1 to TRBJ1-1, with unresolved D. Trimming took off 4 bases at V and 1 base at J, with 13 bases between the two ends. Germline loops: CDR1 MGHRA, CDR2 YSYEKL. This CDR3 region has 15 residues. In DNA, the CDR3 is TGCGCCAGCAGCCGAGTGTTGGTTGGGAACACTGAAGCTTTCTTT. It codes for CASSRVLVGNTEAFF.

J is TRBJ2-7 and V is TRBV2; D not resolved. Trimming took off 8 bases at V and 2 bases at J, with 10 bases between the two ends. Germline loops: CDR1 SNHLY, CDR2 FYNNEI. The CDR3 has 12 amino acids. CDR3 residues: CASVRAAYEQYF. The CDR3 DNA reads TGTGCCAGCGTAAGGGCAGCCTACGAGCAGTACTTC.

The chain joins TRBV11-3 to TRBJ2-5; a possible D gene is TRBD1 (6 bases). The length of the CDR3 is 15 residues. From germline, CDR1 is SGHNT and CDR2 YENEEA. Trimming shortened V by 8 bases and J by 2 bases, and 18 bases separated the two germline ends. CDR3 in DNA: TGTGCCAGCTCCGCCGGCAGGGACACTCAAGAGACCCAGTACTTC. Amino acids: CASSAGRDTQETQYF.

This clonotype was picked up a small number of times. The genes are TRBV27 and TRBJ1-4; 11 positions agree with TRBD1. The germline V gene has CDR1 MNHEY and CDR2 SMNVEV (reference sequence). V shed 5 bases, J shed 3 bases, and the junction held 11 bases outside the gene matches. CDR3 length: 18 amino acids. The CDR3 region has the DNA TGTGCCAGCAGTATCGGGACAGGGGGAGGTCTAGCTAATGAAAAACTGTTTTTT. Its translation is CASSIGTGGGLANEKLFF.

This clonotype appeared a few times. The chain is built from TRBV20-1 and TRBJ2-5, with D possibly matching TRBD1 (5 bases). The CDR3 runs 16 residues. CDR1 and CDR2 from the germline V gene are DFQATT and SNEGSKA (reference sequence). Deletions cut 4 bases from V and 5 bases from J, with 23 bases between. The DNA of the CDR3 is TGCAGTGCTACGCTCCCTGACAGAGTCTCTAGGGAGACCCAGTACTTC. Amino acids: CSATLPDRVSRETQYF.

This CDR3 reads CASFQRGGQSNTGELFF. The CDR3 DNA reads as TGTGCCAGCTTTCAGCGGGGGGGCCAATCGAACACCGGGGAGCTGTTTTTT. J is TRBJ2-2 and V is TRBV12-3 or TRBV12-4; the match to TRBD2 covers 10 bases. The CDR3 runs 17 residues. J gave up 0 bases and V 8 bases, and 9 bases lay outside the gene matches.

The CDR3 bases are TGCAGTGCTAATTCCGGGACAGGGGATGGGGAAAAACTGTTTTTT. Protein product: CSANSGTGDGEKLFF. The chain uses TRBV20-1 and TRBJ1-4, with TRBD1 identical over 10 bases. V shed 4 bases and J 8 bases; nucleotides not matched to a gene: 10. Germline lookup yields CDR1 DFQATT and CDR2 SNEGSKA (reference sequence). The CDR3 is made up of 15 amino acids.

The genes are TRBV18 and TRBJ1-4, with D uncertain. V was trimmed by 4 bases and J by 7 bases, leaving 10 bases between them. This CDR3 comprises 13 residues. Germline V lookup: CDR1 KGHSH, CDR2 LQKENI. This chain's CDR3 is CASSRAFSEKLFF. CDR3 bases: TGTGCCAGCTCACGGGCGTTCAGTGAAAAACTGTTTTTT. Based on the CDR3 plus reference TRBV18 and TRBJ1-4, the full variable domain is NAGVMQNPRHLVRRRGQEARLRCSPMKGHSHVYWYRQLPEEGLKFMVYLQKENIIDESGMPKERFSAEFPKEGPSILRIQQVVRGDSAAYFCASSRAFSEKLFFGSGTQLSVL.

The V gene is TRBV28, the J gene TRBJ2-2; a possible D gene is TRBD1 (5 bases). Per germline, CDR1 MDHEN and CDR2 SYDVKM. V lost 5 bases and J 4 bases, leaving 17 bases between the germline ends. The length of the CDR3 is 16 residues. The CDR3 region has the DNA TGTGCCAGCAGTCCCTTTAGACAGTCCCTCACCGGGGAGCTGTTTTTT. It codes for CASSPFRQSLTGELFF.

The genes are TRBV4-1 and TRBJ1-2; unclear D gene. The V end was cut by 1 base, the J end by 5 bases, with 11 bases between. Germline V CDR1 and CDR2: MGHRA, YSYEKL. This CDR3 comprises 14 residues. The CDR3 loop is CASSQADGEYGYTF. The CDR3 DNA sequence: TGCGCCAGCAGCCAAGCGGATGGGGAGTATGGCTACACCTTC.

The sample holds a few counts of this clonotype. V is TRBV6-5 and J is TRBJ1-1; 12 positions agree with TRBD1. The CDR3 is made up of 14 amino acids. The germline V gene has CDR1 MNHEY and CDR2 SVGAGI. V lost 2 bases and J lost 8; bases outside the gene matches: 3. Written as DNA, the CDR3 is TGTGCCAGCAGTTACCGGGACAGGGGGCGGGAAGCTTTCTTT. Encoded protein: CASSYRDRGREAFF.

This clonotype showed up just a few times. The V call is TRBV12-3 or TRBV12-4, the J call TRBJ1-6; perhaps TRBD1 as D (6 bases). CDR3 size: 16 residues. Trimming stripped 6 bases from V and 9 bases from J, with 21 bases between. The DNA for the CDR3 is TGTGCCAGCAGCCCCTCCGGACAGTACGGAGGTTCACCCCTCCACTTT. It yields the protein CASSPSGQYGGSPLHF.

The chain uses TRBV15 and TRBJ2-3, with D possibly called TRBD1 or TRBD2 (5 bases each). CDR1 is LNHNV and CDR2 is YYDKDF in the germline V gene (reference sequence). The CDR3 covers 13 residues. V gave up 3 bases and J gave up 1 base, with 5 bases separating them. The DNA for the CDR3 is TGTGCCACCAGCAGGGGGGGCACAGATACGCAGTATTTT. As protein: CATSRGGTDTQYF.

This clonotype was seen a few times. The CDR3 DNA reads TGTGCCACCAGCGCGGGGGGGAGCACAGATACGCAGTATTTT. This sequence encodes CATSAGGSTDTQYF. The rearrangement uses TRBV15 and TRBJ2-3; 9 nucleotides align to TRBD2. The CDR3 is made up of 14 amino acids. The J segment lost 0 bases and the V segment lost 5 bases, leaving 0 bases of the junction unmatched. Germline CDR1 and CDR2: LNHNV and YYDKDF (reference sequence).

The CDR3 nucleotides read TGCGCCAGCAGCTTGGAAAGTCCACCCGTGTACTTC. It yields the protein CASSLESPPVYF. The gene calls are TRBV5-1 and TRBJ2-7; D is unresolved. CDR1 and CDR2 from the germline V gene are SGHRS and YFSETQ. Trimming removed 0 bases from V and 12 bases from J, with 13 bases in between. CDR3 length equals 12 residues.

The chain recombines TRBV28 with TRBJ1-1; 7 positions match TRBD1. The junction had 11 bases not matched to a gene; V was cut back by 6 bases and J by 1 base. The CDR3 is made up of 16 amino acids. Germline loops: CDR1 MDHEN, CDR2 SYDVKM. The DNA of the CDR3 is TGTGCCAGCAGCCTTGACCAGACAGGGCAGAACACTGAAGCTTTCTTT. It specifies CASSLDQTGQNTEAFF.